This paragraph covers one T cell receptor beta chain sequence. The data were obtained in a study of blood T cell repertoires in COVID-19. Generated by immunoSEQ multiplex PCR, the TCRdb table keeps only in-frame clones and is missing some. In the table there are 200,000 to 250,000 clones, 82% of which are singletons. Germline V gives CDR1 LNHDA, CDR2 SQIVND (reference sequence). The CDR3 length is 14 residues. V trimming: 4 bases; J trimming: 4 bases; junction bases outside the gene matches: 4. Residents of about two dozen US areas, aged roughly 18 to 89 years, made up the participants. The study assigned cohorts using participant-reported clinical history. Among Cohort 3 donors, those recovered had two negative PCRs, clearance, or symptom resolution.

The specimen sequenced was PBMCs or T cells enriched from blood (not recorded which). V usage is TRBV19 and J usage is TRBJ1-5; 7 nucleotides line up with TRBD1. The sequence was collected from a woman in her sixties or seventies who had recovered from COVID-19. As DNA, the CDR3 is TGTGCCAGTAGTAGAGGGACAGAAAATCAGCCCCAGCATTTT. Protein: CASSRGTENQPQHF.